This TCR beta chain stems from a study of T cell changes during pregnancy in multiple sclerosis. Generated by immunoSEQ multiplex PCR, the TCRdb table keeps only in-frame clones and is missing some. The sample lists 100,000 or so clones, approximately 92% occurring once. The CDR3 sequence is 18 residues long. Trimming shortened V by 2 bases and J by 0 bases, and 14 bases separated the two germline ends. Germline values: CDR1 KGHSH, CDR2 LQKENI. The J gene is TRBJ2-6, the V gene TRBV18; D is perhaps TRBD1 (5 bases). This sequence originates from a female donor with multiple sclerosis, enrolled in a pregnancy study. Sample: peripheral blood, taken in the second trimester of pregnancy. The CDR3 DNA is TGTGCCAGCTCACCAAGACAGACCCTGGGCTCTGGGGCCAACGTCCTGACTTTC. Protein sequence: CASSPRQTLGSGANVLTF.